What follows are 4 T cell receptor beta chains derived from one specimen sequenced in a study of human T cells and chemical hapten exposure. This sample's time point: patch test 1, 2 weeks after DPC sensitization. Treatment reported: therapeutic diphenylcyclopropenone sensitization with weekly scalp DPC. From the RACE reads, TCRdb called clonotypes with MiXCR, one entry per CDR3 protein. The data contain about 56,000 distinct CDR3 sequences, 7% to 10% of them singletons. Sequenced here: whole blood, sampled in connection with sensitization to the hapten diphenylcyclopropenone (DPC). These receptors came from a woman aged 40 to 49 with alopecia areata. Some clones in this sample may be carry-over from other donors' samples.

The genes are TRBV27 and TRBJ2-6; D unresolved. The CDR3 loop spans 13 amino acids. CDR1 and CDR2 (germline): MNHEY, SMNVEV (reference sequence). V was pared by 7 bases and J by 0 bases, with 4 bases between. The CDR3 DNA reads as TGTGCCAGCACCAACTCTGGGGCCAACGTCCTGACTTTC. Protein sequence: CASTNSGANVLTF.

This clonotype was recorded at least ten times. V usage is TRBV6-5 and J usage is TRBJ2-7; 7 bases are shared with TRBD1. CDR3 length: 12 residues. The junction had 11 bases not matched to a gene; V was cut back by 11 bases and J by 7 bases. CDR1 MNHEY and CDR2 SVGAGI come from the germline V gene. The CDR3 nucleotides are TGTGCCGCTAGGACAGGATCGGGAGAGCAGTACTTC. This gives the protein CAARTGSGEQYF.

A few counts support this clonotype. The J gene is TRBJ1-5, the V gene TRBV19; 7 bases align to TRBD1. CDR3 length equals 15 residues. Germline CDR1 reads LNHDA; CDR2 reads SQIVND (reference sequence). V dropped 2 bases and J dropped 3; count of bases not matched to a gene: 4. CDR3 loop: CASSIRGQNNQPQHF. The CDR3 DNA reads TGTGCCAGTAGTATACGGGGACAGAACAATCAGCCCCAGCATTTT. The complete variable domain, with remaining parts taken from reference TRBV19 and TRBJ1-5, reads DGGITQSPKYLFRKEGQNVTLSCEQNLNHDAMYWYRQDPGQGLRLIYYSQIVNDFQKGDIAEGYSVSREKKESFPLTVTSAQKNPTAFYLCASSIRGQNNQPQHFGDGTRLSIL.

This chain uses TRBV5-1 with TRBJ2-1, with a weak D call TRBD1 (5 bases). This CDR3 region has 11 residues. Trimming removed 6 bases at V and 7 bases at J, with 8 bases between. The germline gives CDR1 SGHRS, CDR2 YFSETQ. The CDR3 region has the DNA TGCGCCAGCAATAAGGGGAATGAGCAGTTCTTC. It translates to CASNKGNEQFF.